One and the same sample provided the 4 T cell receptor beta chains below, sequenced in a study of blood T cells in healthy people across ages. Using a J-beta primer mix together with a sample-barcoded 5' primer, a second PCR was run for roughly 6 to 11 cycles. TCRdb analysed the 5' RACE reads with MiXCR anew, one entry per CDR3 protein. The data contain over a million distinct CDR3 sequences, approximately 60% of them singletons. The sample taken for sequencing was blood. These receptors were collected from a young man in good health.

The V gene is TRBV4-1, the J gene TRBJ2-7, with 10 bases that match TRBD2. The germline gives CDR1 MGHRA, CDR2 YSYEKL. This CDR3 is built from 14 residues. J gave up 7 bases and V 2 bases, and 5 bases lay outside the gene matches. Here the CDR3 reads CASSQTGLAREQYF. For the CDR3, the DNA is TGCGCCAGCAGCCAAACGGGACTAGCGCGTGAGCAGTACTTC.

This clonotype appeared a single time. V gene TRBV7-2 combines with J gene TRBJ2-3, with D possibly called TRBD1 or TRBD2 (6 bases each). Germline CDR1 reads SGHTA; CDR2 reads FQGNSA. The length of the CDR3 is 14 residues. V lost 3 bases, J lost 6 bases, and 13 bases lay in between. CDR3: CASSFRQEGDTQYF. CDR3 sequence (DNA): TGTGCCAGCAGCTTCCGACAGGAGGGGGATACGCAGTATTTT.

This clonotype was detected a few times. The chain is built from TRBV28 and TRBJ2-7, with 7 bases that match TRBD1. This CDR3 is built from 15 residues. The germline V gene has CDR1 MDHEN and CDR2 SYDVKM. V lost 1 base, J lost 0 bases, and 3 bases stayed unmatched. The CDR3 sequence is CASSLSRDSSYEQYF. The CDR3 DNA follows: TGTGCCAGCAGTTTATCCCGGGACAGCTCCTACGAGCAGTACTTC.

CDR3: CASSQVGRSRREQYF. The CDR3 DNA sequence: TGCGCCAGCAGCCAAGTCGGACGATCCCGCCGCGAGCAGTACTTC. The rearrangement uses TRBV4-1 and TRBJ2-7; D gene unclear. The germline V gene has CDR1 MGHRA and CDR2 YSYEKL. This CDR3 has 15 residues. Deletions cut 1 base from V and 6 bases from J, with 16 bases between.